One sample yielded the 29 T cell receptor beta chains listed below, sequenced in a study of T-cell memory formation after mild COVID-19. TCRdb reprocessed the 5' RACE reads with MiXCR, giving one entry per CDR3 protein. The sample has under 400,000 distinct CDR3 sequences, over 20% seen once. What was sequenced was PBMCs or a T cell subset sorted from them (not recorded which). The receptors stem from an adult woman who had mild COVID-19 (a few samples of this study predate the infection). Cell type and time point are not known.

The chain combines TRBV19 with TRBJ1-1; D remains ambiguous. This CDR3 is built from 11 residues. V was pared by 6 bases and J by 4 bases, with 6 bases between. In germline, CDR1 is LNHDA, CDR2 SQIVND (reference sequence). The CDR3 sequence is CASRGVTEAFF. In DNA form, the CDR3 reads TGTGCCAGTAGGGGAGTCACTGAAGCTTTCTTT.

This chain joins TRBV29-1 and TRBJ2-1; no clear D. CDR1 and CDR2 (germline): SQVTM, ANQGSEA. CDR3 length equals 12 residues. Trimming stripped 3 bases from V and 8 bases from J, with 11 bases between. The CDR3 nucleotides read TGCAGCGTTGACCGTTATGGGTATGAGCAGTTCTTC. This codes for CSVDRYGYEQFF.

This clonotype was seen a few times. The chain joins TRBV18 to TRBJ2-7; D unclear. The germline V gene encodes CDR1 KGHSH and CDR2 LQKENI. The CDR3 runs 15 residues. V was clipped by 0 bases and J by 1 base, with 10 bases between them. CDR3 region: CASSPPFQGSYEQYF. The CDR3, as DNA: TGTGCCAGCTCACCACCGTTCCAAGGGTCCTACGAGCAGTACTTC.

This clonotype occurred a few times. This sequence joins TRBV27 and TRBJ2-1, with D possibly being TRBD2 (6 bases). CDR1 MNHEY and CDR2 SMNVEV come from the germline V gene (reference sequence). The length of the CDR3 is 13 residues. V was shortened by 5 bases and J by 4 bases, with 9 bases between the two germline ends. CDR3 sequence: CASSRDFYNEQFF. The CDR3 DNA reads as TGTGCCAGCAGTCGGGACTTTTACAATGAGCAGTTCTTC.

This clonotype was seen only a few times. V and J are TRBV27 and TRBJ1-1; 8 bases are shared with TRBD1. Germline V lookup: CDR1 MNHEY, CDR2 SMNVEV (reference sequence). The length of the CDR3 is 15 residues. J gave up 1 base and V 5 bases, and 6 bases lay outside the gene matches. CDR3 amino acids: CASSPRQGWNTEAFF. The CDR3 coding sequence is TGTGCCAGCAGTCCTCGACAGGGGTGGAACACTGAAGCTTTCTTT.

CDR3 sequence (DNA): TGCGCCAGCAGCCAAGAGCCACAGAGATCCTACGAGCAGTACTTC. The encoded protein is CASSQEPQRSYEQYF. The rearrangement links TRBV4-1 to TRBJ2-7, with D hard to call. V lost 0 bases, J lost 1 base, and 10 bases lay in between. The CDR3 length is 15 residues. CDR1 MGHRA and CDR2 YSYEKL come from the germline V gene.

This clonotype was seen a handful of times. The chain employs TRBV6-6 and TRBJ1-5; 7 nucleotides line up with TRBD1. The germline V gene has CDR1 MNHNY and CDR2 SVGAGI (reference sequence). The V segment lost 0 bases and the J segment 4 bases; nucleotides outside the gene matches: 0. There are 14 residues in the CDR3. CDR3 in DNA: TGTGCCAGCAGTTACTCGGGACAGAATCAGCCCCAGCATTTT. It codes for CASSYSGQNQPQHF.

The genes are TRBV5-1 and TRBJ2-7; D gene uncertain. This CDR3 comprises 14 residues. V lost 0 bases and J lost 1, with 8 bases in between. Germline-derived CDR1 and CDR2 are SGHRS and YFSETQ. CDR3 region: CASSLAAQSYEQYF. For the CDR3, the DNA is TGCGCCAGCAGCTTGGCGGCACAATCCTACGAGCAGTACTTC.

This clonotype was detected only a few times. This chain links TRBV5-1 with TRBJ1-1; D is perhaps TRBD1 (5 bases). V shed 0 bases and J shed 3 bases, with 18 bases lying between them. Germline CDR1 SGHRS, CDR2 YFSETQ. The CDR3 extends over 17 amino acids. The CDR3 DNA sequence: TGCGCCAGCAGCTTGGCTGGCAGGGTTCGAGCGGACACTGAAGCTTTCTTT. It specifies CASSLAGRVRADTEAFF.

This clonotype was seen more than once but under ten times. The chain has TRBV20-1 and TRBJ1-2; 7 bases line up with TRBD1. The CDR3 contains 14 residues. Germline V gene data show CDR1 as DFQATT and CDR2 as SNEGSKA (reference sequence). V gave up 6 bases and J gave up 6 bases; unmatched junction bases: 13. The CDR3 here is CSAARQGRSDGYTF. CDR3 nucleotide sequence: TGCAGTGCAGCGAGACAGGGCCGGAGCGATGGCTACACCTTC.

This clonotype was observed at least ten times. The chain employs TRBV7-2 and TRBJ2-1; D ambiguous. The CDR3 has 13 amino acids. V was clipped by 1 base and J by 6 bases, with 7 bases between them. Germline CDR1 is SGHTA and CDR2 is FQGNSA. CDR3 coding DNA: TGTGCCAGCAGCTTAGGGGCAAGCAATGAGCAGTTCTTC. Encoded protein: CASSLGASNEQFF.

This chain joins TRBV10-3 and TRBJ2-7; D is unclear. The CDR3 has 12 amino acids. Between the trimmed V and J ends, which lost 5 bases and 2 bases, there was a span of 7 bases. Germline V gene lookup returns CDR1 ENHRY and CDR2 SYGVKD. CDR3 sequence (DNA): TGTGCCATCAGTTCCTCGACCTACGAGCAGTACTTC. It specifies CAISSSTYEQYF.

In its sample, this clonotype was seen many times. The CDR3 loop reads CATSAADTQYF. The CDR3 nucleotides read TGTGCCACCTCCGCAGCGGATACGCAGTATTTT. This rearrangement joins TRBV6-5 to TRBJ2-3; no reliable D call. Germline values: CDR1 MNHEY, CDR2 SVGAGI. Trimming pared 10 bases from V and 6 bases from J, leaving 11 bases between. The CDR3 runs to 11 residues.

The chain carries TRBV5-1 and TRBJ2-7; D is possibly TRBD1 (7 bases). Trimming stripped 2 bases from V and 2 bases from J, with 14 bases between. This CDR3 spans 15 amino acids. CDR1 is SGHRS, CDR2 YFSETQ, per germline. The CDR3 reads CASSFQGGLPYEQYF. The CDR3 coding sequence is TGCGCCAGCAGCTTCCAGGGGGGTTTACCCTACGAGCAGTACTTC.

This clonotype was seen a few times. The gene calls are TRBV12-3 or TRBV12-4 and TRBJ2-5, with D perhaps TRBD1 or TRBD2 (5 bases each). The CDR3 spans 13 residues. V lost 6 bases and J lost 5, with 13 bases in between. The CDR3, as DNA: TGTGCCAGCAGGCAGTCGGGACGGGAGACCCAGTACTTC. Translating gives CASRQSGRETQYF.

This clonotype has at least ten counts. V gene TRBV12-3 or TRBV12-4 combines with J gene TRBJ2-1; the D is unclear. V lost 4 bases and J 10 bases, leaving 11 bases between the germline ends. The CDR3 is made up of 12 amino acids. CDR3 sequence (DNA): TGTGCCAGCAGTTCCCGGGTAGGAGAGCAGTTCTTC. Its protein product is CASSSRVGEQFF.

This chain links TRBV29-1 with TRBJ1-1; 10 bases agree with TRBD1. The germline V gene has CDR1 SQVTM and CDR2 ANQGSEA. The CDR3 is made up of 15 amino acids. With V trimmed by 5 bases and J by 0 bases, 6 bases remained unmatched. CDR3 sequence (DNA): TGCAGCGTTAAGACAGGGGGCTCCATGAACACTGAAGCTTTCTTT. Encoded protein: CSVKTGGSMNTEAFF.

This clonotype was detected only a few times. Here the CDR3 DNA reads TGTGCCAGCAGTTACTCGACGGGAATGTCTAGCGGGGAAGCACACAATGAGCAGTTCTTC. It specifies CASSYSTGMSSGEAHNEQFF. This chain uses TRBV6-6 with TRBJ2-1; 9 positions match TRBD2. V gave up 0 bases and J gave up 5 bases; unmatched junction bases: 17. There are 20 residues in the CDR3. Germline V gene lookup returns CDR1 MNHNY and CDR2 SVGAGI (reference sequence).

Note on this clonotype: At one end the junction does not follow the germline gene, possibly because of a read error. This sequence joins TRBV20-1 and TRBJ1-2; TRBD1 might be the D (5 bases). CDR1 and CDR2 from the germline V gene are DFQATT and SNEGSKA (reference sequence). This CDR3 spans 9 amino acids. The DNA of the CDR3 is TGCAGTGCCCCGGGCGGACAAGCCTTC. Translating gives CSAPGGQAF.

The J gene is TRBJ1-5, the V gene TRBV12-3 or TRBV12-4, with 7 bases matching TRBD1. CDR3 length: 15 amino acids. Germline trimming cut 5 bases from V and 7 bases from J; bases unmatched to any gene: 11. CDR3 sequence (DNA): TGTGCCAGCAGTGCATACAGGGGATCGGGGCAGCCCCAGCATTTT. Protein: CASSAYRGSGQPQHF.

The chain links TRBV15 to TRBJ1-2; D might be TRBD1 (6 bases). In germline, CDR1 is LNHNV, CDR2 YYDKDF (reference sequence). Trimming removed 5 bases from V and 8 bases from J, with 15 bases in between. The CDR3 runs to 13 residues. This CDR3 is CATSPDRPGGYTF. The CDR3, as DNA: TGTGCCACCAGCCCCGACAGGCCCGGGGGCTACACCTTC.

The CDR3: CASSLGATMNTEAFF. The CDR3 DNA reads TGCGCCAGCAGCTTGGGCGCTACTATGAACACTGAAGCTTTCTTT. The chain combines TRBV5-1 with TRBJ1-1, with unresolved D. The germline V gene encodes CDR1 SGHRS and CDR2 YFSETQ. V lost 0 bases and J lost 0, with 9 bases in between. There are 15 residues in the CDR3.

This clonotype has only a few counts. J is TRBJ1-1 and V is TRBV7-9, with D tentatively TRBD1 (5 bases). Looked up from germline, CDR1 is SEHNR and CDR2 is FQNEAQ (reference sequence). CDR3 length equals 13 residues. Trimming stripped 2 bases from V and 3 bases from J, with 7 bases between. CDR3 amino acids: CASSLKGHTEAFF. The CDR3 DNA is TGTGCCAGCAGCTTAAAGGGGCACACTGAAGCTTTCTTT. The variable domain in full, completed from reference TRBV7-9 and TRBJ1-1, reads DTGVSQNPRHKITKRGQNVTFRCDPISEHNRLYWYRQTLGQGPEFLTYFQNEAQLEKSRLLSDRFSAERPKGSFSTLEIQRTEQGDSAMYLCASSLKGHTEAFFGQGTRLTVV.

In its sample, this clonotype was seen a few times. V gene TRBV6-2 or TRBV6-3 combines with J gene TRBJ2-7, with D perhaps assigned TRBD1 or TRBD2 (5 bases each). Trimming shortened V by 5 bases and J by 3 bases, and 17 bases separated the two germline ends. CDR1 is MNHEY, CDR2 SVGEGT, per germline. The CDR3 is 15 amino acids. This CDR3 reads CASSGIWDGNYEQYF. CDR3 DNA sequence: TGTGCCAGCAGTGGCATTTGGGACGGAAACTACGAGCAGTACTTC.

This clonotype was counted a few times. This chain uses TRBV30 with TRBJ1-6; weak D call: TRBD1 (5 bases). Trimming shortened V by 4 bases and J by 6 bases, and 16 bases separated the two germline ends. The V gene's germline CDR1 is GTSNPN and CDR2 SVGIG (reference sequence). The CDR3 length is 15 residues. The CDR3 region has the DNA TGTGCCTGGACCAACGAGGGGCAGGGTAATTCACCCCTCCACTTT. Translation: CAWTNEGQGNSPLHF.

A few counts support this clonotype. The chain joins TRBV5-1 to TRBJ2-3; weak D call: TRBD1 (5 bases). Germline CDR1 SGHRS, CDR2 YFSETQ. This CDR3 has 15 residues. Between the trimmed V and J ends, which lost 2 bases and 2 bases, there was a span of 12 bases. The CDR3 protein is CASSLRQSATDTQYF. The CDR3 DNA reads TGCGCCAGCAGCTTAAGACAGTCCGCCACAGATACGCAGTATTTT.

The chain links TRBV7-2 to TRBJ1-4; 7 bases line up with TRBD1. This CDR3 has 15 amino acids. V shed 0 bases and J 8 bases; nucleotides not matched to a gene: 6. CDR1 and CDR2 from the germline V gene are SGHTA and FQGNSA. CDR3 nucleotide sequence: TGTGCCAGCAGCTTAGCGGGACAGAGCGTCGAAAAACTGTTTTTT. Protein: CASSLAGQSVEKLFF.

The genes are TRBV4-3 and TRBJ2-3, with D hard to call. This CDR3 spans 15 amino acids. The germline gives CDR1 LGHNA, CDR2 YSLEER. With 0 bases removed from V and 5 bases from J, the gap between germline ends came to 12 bases. The CDR3 spells CASSQDGQSEDTQYF. The CDR3 region has the DNA TGCGCCAGCAGCCAAGATGGGCAGAGCGAAGATACGCAGTATTTT.

The rearrangement links TRBV7-9 to TRBJ2-7, with 11 bases fitting TRBD2. Germline assignment: CDR1 SEHNR and CDR2 FQNEAQ (reference sequence). This CDR3 has 15 amino acids. Losses at the gene ends were 5 bases for V and 3 bases for J; bases not matched to a gene: 6. In nucleotides, the CDR3 is TGTGCCAGCAGCCCCCGGGGGACTAGCGGCTACGAGCAGTACTTC. This gives the protein CASSPRGTSGYEQYF.